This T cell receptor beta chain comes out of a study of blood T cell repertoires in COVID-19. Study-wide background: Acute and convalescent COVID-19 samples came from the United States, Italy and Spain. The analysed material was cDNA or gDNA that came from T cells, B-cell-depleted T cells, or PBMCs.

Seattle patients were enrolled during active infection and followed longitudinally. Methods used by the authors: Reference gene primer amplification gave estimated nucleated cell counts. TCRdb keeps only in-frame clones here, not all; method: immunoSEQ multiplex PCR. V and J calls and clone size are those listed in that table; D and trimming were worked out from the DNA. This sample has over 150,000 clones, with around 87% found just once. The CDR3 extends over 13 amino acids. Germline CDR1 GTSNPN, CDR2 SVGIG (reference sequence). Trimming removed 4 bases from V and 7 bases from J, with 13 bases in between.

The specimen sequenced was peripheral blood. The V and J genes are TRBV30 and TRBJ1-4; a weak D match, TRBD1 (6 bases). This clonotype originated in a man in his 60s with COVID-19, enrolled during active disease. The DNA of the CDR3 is TGTGCCTGGAAGAGACAGGTCGGTGAAAAACTGTTTTTT. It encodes CAWKRQVGEKLFF.